This T cell receptor beta chain was found in a study of PD-L1 blockade in urothelial cancer. Study as a whole: Patients initiated atezolizumab at some point between 2013 and 2015 at 1,200 mg intravenously every 3 weeks. Blood underwent analysis 3 weeks (second dose) and 6 weeks after treatment began.

V was pared by 1 base and J by 4 bases, with 17 bases between. Germline V gene data show CDR1 as MNHEY and CDR2 as SMNVEV (reference sequence). The CDR3 consists of 17 residues. Spiked synthetic TCR analogs estimated absolute template abundance per PCR. Here immunoSEQ multiplex PCR was the method, and the copy in TCRdb shows in-frame clones only, minus some. The profile covers under 50,000 clones, with roughly nine tenths appearing a single time and 11% taken by the ten largest. Stated time point: pretreatment peripheral blood. The sequencing used PBMCs, collected around atezolizumab (anti-PD-L1) treatment. The rearrangement uses TRBV27 and TRBJ1-5, with a possible D match to TRBD1 (6 bases). The sequence was obtained from a woman aged 55-70 years with urothelial cancer. The CDR3 nucleotides are TGTGCCAGCAGTTTATTCCCCATACAGGGACGGAATCAGCCCCAGCATTTT. Translated: CASSLFPIQGRNQPQHF.